These T cell receptor beta chains were read from a single sample in a study of T-cell memory formation after mild COVID-19. A single record per CDR3 protein comes from TCRdb applying MiXCR to the 5' RACE reads. The repertoire holds 350,000 to 450,000 distinct CDR3 sequences, with more than 20% as singletons. The sequenced sample was PBMCs or a T cell subset sorted from them (not recorded which). These receptors originate from an adult woman who had mild COVID-19 (a few samples of this study predate the infection). Cell type and time point are not known. Each CDR3 is given with its conserved first and last residue. The order of the fields is V gene, clone size, J gene, D gene, CDR3 DNA, CDR3 protein. A D gene is named only where the DNA matches it firmly. Clone sizes are given selectively: once, few, many, or a class where the clone is expanded.

V gene: TRBV7-8; clone size: many; J gene: TRBJ2-7; D gene: TRBD2; CDR3 DNA: TGTGCCAGCAGTTCGGGACTAGCGGGAGACGAGCAGTACTTC; CDR3 protein: CASSSGLAGDEQYF
V gene: TRBV6-5; clone size: -; J gene: TRBJ1-2; D gene: -; CDR3 DNA: TGTGCCAGCAGTCAGGGAGATGGTTTTAACTATGGCTACACCTTC; CDR3 protein: CASSQGDGFNYGYTF
V gene: TRBV5-6; clone size: -; J gene: TRBJ1-1; D gene: -; CDR3 DNA: TGTGCCAGCAGCTTGGGCCGACAGTACACTGAAGCTTTCTTT; CDR3 protein: CASSLGRQYTEAFF
V gene: TRBV6-6; clone size: -; J gene: TRBJ2-7; D gene: TRBD2; CDR3 DNA: TGTGCCAGCAGACTAACTAGCGGGACTACCGAGCAGTACTTC; CDR3 protein: CASRLTSGTTEQYF
V gene: TRBV18; clone size: few; J gene: TRBJ2-5; D gene: -; CDR3 DNA: TGTGCCAGCTCGGGGGACCCGGAGGAGACCCAGTACTTC; CDR3 protein: CASSGDPEETQYF
V gene: TRBV20-1; clone size: many; J gene: TRBJ2-3; D gene: -; CDR3 DNA: TGCAGTGCTAGAGTGGGAGCGCGCAGCACAGATACGCAGTATTTT; CDR3 protein: CSARVGARSTDTQYF
V gene: TRBV27; clone size: -; J gene: TRBJ1-5; D gene: -; CDR3 DNA: TGTGCCAGCAGTTTATTTTGGACAAATCAGCCCCAGCATTTT; CDR3 protein: CASSLFWTNQPQHF
V gene: TRBV10-3; clone size: -; J gene: TRBJ1-1; D gene: TRBD1; CDR3 DNA: TGTGCCATCAAGGCTGGACAGGACTCCGCTGAAGCTTTCTTT; CDR3 protein: CAIKAGQDSAEAFF
V gene: TRBV24-1; clone size: few; J gene: TRBJ2-5; D gene: TRBD1; CDR3 DNA: TGTGCCACCAGTGACCGCGACAGGGGCCAAGAGACCCAGTACTTC; CDR3 protein: CATSDRDRGQETQYF
V gene: TRBV6-1; clone size: few; J gene: TRBJ1-2; D gene: -; CDR3 DNA: TGTGCCAGCAGTGTTTCGGTCCTCGGCCCCAACTATGGCTACACCTTC; CDR3 protein: CASSVSVLGPNYGYTF
V gene: TRBV6-5; clone size: -; J gene: TRBJ2-7; D gene: -; CDR3 DNA: TGTGCCAGCAGTGACCCTAGGAGGGTCCCTCCCGAGCAGTACTTC; CDR3 protein: CASSDPRRVPPEQYF
V gene: TRBV7-9; clone size: -; J gene: TRBJ2-2; D gene: -; CDR3 DNA: TGTGCCAGCAGCTTTGAAGGGTACACCGGGGAGCTGTTTTTT; CDR3 protein: CASSFEGYTGELFF
V gene: TRBV7-3; clone size: -; J gene: TRBJ2-7; D gene: -; CDR3 DNA: TGTGCCAGCAGCTTAGGACGGGAAATAGGCGGGGAGCAGTACTTC; CDR3 protein: CASSLGREIGGEQYF
V gene: TRBV4-2; clone size: -; J gene: TRBJ2-7; D gene: -; CDR3 DNA: TGTGCCAGCAGCCAAGGGGGGGAGTCCTACGAGCAGTACTTC; CDR3 protein: CASSQGGESYEQYF
V gene: TRBV7-2; clone size: few; J gene: TRBJ2-3; D gene: TRBD2; CDR3 DNA: TGTGCCAGCAGCTTCCGGACTAGCGGCACAGATACGCAGTATTTT; CDR3 protein: CASSFRTSGTDTQYF
V gene: TRBV19; clone size: few; J gene: TRBJ1-5; D gene: -; CDR3 DNA: TGTGCCAGCACCGACAGGCAAAATCAGCCCCAGCATTTT; CDR3 protein: CASTDRQNQPQHF
V gene: TRBV20-1; clone size: -; J gene: TRBJ1-1; D gene: TRBD1; CDR3 DNA: TGCAGTGCTAGAGGTCAGGGGGCATTAGGCACTGAAGCTTTCTTT; CDR3 protein: CSARGQGALGTEAFF
V gene: TRBV19; clone size: few; J gene: TRBJ2-1; D gene: -; CDR3 DNA: TGTGCCAGTAGTGCGGTATATGAGCAGTTCTTC; CDR3 protein: CASSAVYEQFF
V gene: TRBV18; clone size: few; J gene: TRBJ2-1; D gene: -; CDR3 DNA: TGTGCCAGCTCGTATCTCTCGGGGCTCAAACACAATGAGCAGTTCTTC; CDR3 protein: CASSYLSGLKHNEQFF
V gene: TRBV7-6; clone size: -; J gene: TRBJ2-5; D gene: -; CDR3 DNA: TGTGCCAGCAGCTGGGGTCCAGGGCAAGAGACCCAGTACTTC; CDR3 protein: CASSWGPGQETQYF
V gene: TRBV7-9; clone size: -; J gene: TRBJ2-7; D gene: -; CDR3 DNA: TGTGCCAGCAGCGCCCGGGACTCCTTATACTACGAGCAGTACTTC; CDR3 protein: CASSARDSLYYEQYF
V gene: TRBV7-3; clone size: -; J gene: TRBJ2-1; D gene: TRBD2; CDR3 DNA: TGTGCCAGCAGCTTAGCGGGAGGCCTCGATGAGCAGTTCTTC; CDR3 protein: CASSLAGGLDEQFF
V gene: TRBV29-1; clone size: -; J gene: TRBJ2-3; D gene: -; CDR3 DNA: TGCAGCGTCGTAGGGGGTTACACAGATACGCAGTATTTT; CDR3 protein: CSVVGGYTDTQYF
V gene: TRBV29-1; clone size: few; J gene: TRBJ2-7; D gene: TRBD1; CDR3 DNA: TGCAGCGTTGAAGATCAGACAGGGTCAATGCAGTACTTC; CDR3 protein: CSVEDQTGSMQYF
V gene: TRBV7-2; clone size: -; J gene: TRBJ2-7; D gene: TRBD1; CDR3 DNA: TGTGCCAGCAGTACGGGACAGAACTCCTACGAGCAGTACTTC; CDR3 protein: CASSTGQNSYEQYF
V gene: TRBV9; clone size: few; J gene: TRBJ2-2; D gene: -; CDR3 DNA: TGTGCCAGCAGCGTCGCAGGGTTTCCCGGGGAGCTGTTTTTT; CDR3 protein: CASSVAGFPGELFF
V gene: TRBV6-5; clone size: -; J gene: TRBJ2-1; D gene: TRBD1; CDR3 DNA: TGTGCCAGCAGCTCCGGGACAGGTGTTCTCAATGAGCAGTTCTTC; CDR3 protein: CASSSGTGVLNEQFF
V gene: TRBV5-5; clone size: -; J gene: TRBJ1-5; D gene: -; CDR3 DNA: TGTGCCAGCAGACCCGGGGACTATAGCAATCAGCCCCAGCATTTT; CDR3 protein: CASRPGDYSNQPQHF
V gene: TRBV24-1; clone size: few; J gene: TRBJ2-3; D gene: TRBD2; CDR3 DNA: TGTGCCACCAGTGTCAGCAGCGGGAGGGCAGATACGCAGTATTTT; CDR3 protein: CATSVSSGRADTQYF
V gene: TRBV6-6; clone size: -; J gene: TRBJ1-6; D gene: -; CDR3 DNA: TGTGCCAGCAGTTACAGGGGAGAGTCACCCCTCCACTTT; CDR3 protein: CASSYRGESPLHF